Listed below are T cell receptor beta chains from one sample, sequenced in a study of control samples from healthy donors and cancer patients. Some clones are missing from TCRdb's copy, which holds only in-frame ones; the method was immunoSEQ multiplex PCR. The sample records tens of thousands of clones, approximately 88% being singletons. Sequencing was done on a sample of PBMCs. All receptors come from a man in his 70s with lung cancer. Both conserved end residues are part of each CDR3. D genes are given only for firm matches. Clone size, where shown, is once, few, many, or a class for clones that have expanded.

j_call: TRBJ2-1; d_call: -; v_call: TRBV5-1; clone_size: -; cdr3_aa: CASHRTALDNEQFF; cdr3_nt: TGCGCCAGCCACAGGACAGCTCTAGACAATGAGCAGTTCTTC
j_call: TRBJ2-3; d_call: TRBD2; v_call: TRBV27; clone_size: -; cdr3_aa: CASILSSIGTSGGGTDTQYF; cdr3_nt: TGTGCCAGCATCCTATCCTCAATCGGGACTAGCGGGGGGGGCACAGATACGCAGTATTTT
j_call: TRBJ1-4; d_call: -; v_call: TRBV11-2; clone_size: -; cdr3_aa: CASSPLRASRPVGDEKLFF; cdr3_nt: TGTGCCAGCAGCCCGCTCCGGGCCTCGCGTCCCGTTGGTGATGAAAAACTGTTTTTT
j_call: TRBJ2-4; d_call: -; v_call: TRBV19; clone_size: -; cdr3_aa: CASTNTVSKNIQYF; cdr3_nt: TGTGCCAGTACCAATACAGTCTCCAAAAACATTCAGTACTTC
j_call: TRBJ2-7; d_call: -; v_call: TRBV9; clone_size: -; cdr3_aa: CASSNRPQSEQYF; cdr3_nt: TGTGCCAGCAGCAATCGCCCCCAATCGGAGCAGTACTTC
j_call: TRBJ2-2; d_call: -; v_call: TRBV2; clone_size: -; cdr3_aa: CASSEEMQGPGELFF; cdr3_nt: TGTGCCAGCAGTGAGGAGATGCAGGGCCCCGGGGAGCTGTTTTTT
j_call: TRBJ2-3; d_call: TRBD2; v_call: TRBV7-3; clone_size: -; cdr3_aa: CASSPGLAGAFFF; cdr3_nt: TGTGCCAGCAGCCCGGGACTAGCTGGTGCCTTTTTTTTT
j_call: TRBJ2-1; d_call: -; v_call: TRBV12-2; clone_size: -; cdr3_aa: CASRLGSTGPTSYNEQFF; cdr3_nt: TGTGCAAGTCGCTTAGGAAGTACAGGCCCAACCTCCTACAATGAGCAGTTCTTC
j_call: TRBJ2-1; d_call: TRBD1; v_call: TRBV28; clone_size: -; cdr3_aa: CASSLAGTGSYNEQFF; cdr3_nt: TGTGCCAGCAGTTTGGCCGGGACAGGCTCCTACAATGAGCAGTTCTTC
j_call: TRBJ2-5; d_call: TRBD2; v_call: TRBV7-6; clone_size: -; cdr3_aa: CASSLVTGTSGVGAQYF; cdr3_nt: TGTGCCAGCAGCTTAGTCACCGGGACTAGCGGGGTGGGGGCCCAGTACTTC
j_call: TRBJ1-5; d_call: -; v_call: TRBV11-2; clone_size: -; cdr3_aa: CASSSGLTGNQPQHF; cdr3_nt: TGTGCCAGCAGCTCGGGCCTCACAGGGAATCAGCCCCAGCATTTT
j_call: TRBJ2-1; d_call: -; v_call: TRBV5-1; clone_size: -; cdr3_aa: CASSLVLGPSSYNEQFF; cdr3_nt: TGCGCCAGCAGCTTGGTACTGGGGCCGAGCTCCTACAATGAGCAGTTCTTC
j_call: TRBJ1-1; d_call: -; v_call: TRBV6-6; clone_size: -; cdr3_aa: CASSLHSTNTEAFF; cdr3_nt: TGTGCCAGCAGTTTGCACAGTACCAACACTGAAGCTTTCTTT
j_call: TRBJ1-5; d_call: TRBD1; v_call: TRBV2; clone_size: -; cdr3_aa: CASCRQGGNQPQHF; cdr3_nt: TGTGCCAGCTGCAGACAGGGAGGCAATCAGCCCCAGCATTTT
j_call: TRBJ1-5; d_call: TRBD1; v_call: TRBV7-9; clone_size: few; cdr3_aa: CASSSGTGNQPQHF; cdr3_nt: TGTGCCAGCAGCTCGGGGACAGGTAATCAGCCCCAGCATTTT
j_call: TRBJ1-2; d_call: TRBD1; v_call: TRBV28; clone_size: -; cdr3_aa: CASIVGQGLGYTF; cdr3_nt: TGTGCCAGCATTGTCGGACAGGGCTTAGGCTACACCTTC
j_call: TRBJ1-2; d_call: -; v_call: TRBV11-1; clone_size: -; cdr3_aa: CASSLEVFSNYGYTF; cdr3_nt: TGTGCCAGCAGCTTAGAGGTATTCAGTAACTATGGCTACACCTTC
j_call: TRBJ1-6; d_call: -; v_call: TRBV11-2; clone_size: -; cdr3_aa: CASSKRAGTANSPLHF; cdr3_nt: TGTGCCAGCAGCAAAAGGGCCGGGACGGCCAATTCACCCCTCCACTTT
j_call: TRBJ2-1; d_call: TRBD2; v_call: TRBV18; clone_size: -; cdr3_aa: CASSRTSGGTYNEQFF; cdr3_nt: TGTGCCAGCTCACGAACTAGCGGGGGGACCTACAATGAGCAGTTCTTC
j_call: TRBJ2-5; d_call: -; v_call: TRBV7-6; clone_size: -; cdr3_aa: CASSLAGGGETQYF; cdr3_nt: TGTGCCAGCAGCTTAGCAGGGGGAGGAGAGACCCAGTACTTC
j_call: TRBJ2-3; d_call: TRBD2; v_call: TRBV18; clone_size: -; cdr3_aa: CASSPASGGPPSTDTQYF; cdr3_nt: TGTGCCAGCTCACCAGCGAGCGGGGGGCCTCCTAGCACAGATACGCAGTATTTT
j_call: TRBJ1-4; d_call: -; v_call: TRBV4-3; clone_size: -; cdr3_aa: CASSQGGITNEKLFF; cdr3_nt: TGCGCCAGCAGCCAAGGGGGGATTACTAATGAAAAACTGTTTTTT
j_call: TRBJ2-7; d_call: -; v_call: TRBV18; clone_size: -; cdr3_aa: CASSPGPEIYEQYF; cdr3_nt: TGTGCCAGCTCACCCGGTCCAGAAATCTACGAGCAGTACTTC
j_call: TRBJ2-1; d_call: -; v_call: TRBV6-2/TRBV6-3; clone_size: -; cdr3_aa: CASSSDSFGLRNEQFF; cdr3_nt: TGTGCCAGCAGTTCGGACTCCTTCGGCTTACGAAATGAGCAGTTCTTC
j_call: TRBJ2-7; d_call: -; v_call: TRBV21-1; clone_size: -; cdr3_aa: CASSPPPYEQYF; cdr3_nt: TGTGCCAGCAGCCCACCCCCCTACGAGCAGTACTTC
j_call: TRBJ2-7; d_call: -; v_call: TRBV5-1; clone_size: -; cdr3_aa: CASSVGYEQYF; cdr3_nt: TGCGCCAGCAGTGTCGGTTACGAGCAGTACTTC
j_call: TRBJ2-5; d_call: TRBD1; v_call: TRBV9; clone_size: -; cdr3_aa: CASSVEGGWGETQYF; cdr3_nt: TGTGCCAGCAGCGTAGAAGGGGGCTGGGGGGAGACCCAGTACTTC
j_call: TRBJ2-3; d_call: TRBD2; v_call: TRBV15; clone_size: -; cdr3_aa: CATSRGEGARGYTDTQYF; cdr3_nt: TGTGCCACCAGCAGAGGGGAAGGGGCGCGGGGGTACACAGATACGCAGTATTTT